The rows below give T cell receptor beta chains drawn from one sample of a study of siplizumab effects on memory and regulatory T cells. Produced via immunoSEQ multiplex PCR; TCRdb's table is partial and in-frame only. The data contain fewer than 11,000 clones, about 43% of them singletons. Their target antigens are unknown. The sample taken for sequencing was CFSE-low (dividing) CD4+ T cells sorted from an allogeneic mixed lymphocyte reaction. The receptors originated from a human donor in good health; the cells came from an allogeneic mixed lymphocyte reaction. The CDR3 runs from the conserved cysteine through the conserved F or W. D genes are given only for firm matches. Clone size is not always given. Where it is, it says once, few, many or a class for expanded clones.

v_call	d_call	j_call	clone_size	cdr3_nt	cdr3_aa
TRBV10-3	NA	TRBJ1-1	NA	TGTGCCATCAGTGTCGGGGGGAACACTGAAGCTTTCTTT	CAISVGGNTEAFF
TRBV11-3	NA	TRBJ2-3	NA	TGTGCCAGCAGCTTAGGGCTGCCCGGGGGCACAGATACGCAGTATTTT	CASSLGLPGGTDTQYF
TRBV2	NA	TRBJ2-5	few	TGTGCCAGCAGTGAAAACAGCCGTCAAGAGACCCAGTACTTC	CASSENSRQETQYF
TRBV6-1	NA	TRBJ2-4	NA	TGTGCCACCTACCAGAAAAACATTCAGTACTTC	CATYQKNIQYF
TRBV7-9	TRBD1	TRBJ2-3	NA	TGTGCCAGCAGCTTAATCGGGACAGGGCTTGCAGATACGCAGTATTTT	CASSLIGTGLADTQYF
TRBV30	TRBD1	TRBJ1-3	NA	TGTGCCGAGGGGGACAGGGGAAACACCATATATTTT	CAEGDRGNTIYF
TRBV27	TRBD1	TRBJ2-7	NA	TGTGCCAGCGGTCCCGGGACAGGGGCTAGGGAGCAGTACTTC	CASGPGTGAREQYF
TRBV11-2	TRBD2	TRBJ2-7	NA	TGTGCCAGCAGCCAAATAAAACTAGCGGGAGGTCGCGAGCAGTACTTC	CASSQIKLAGGREQYF
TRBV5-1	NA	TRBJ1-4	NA	TGCGCCAGCAGCTTTGGATCTTCGAATATTAATGAAAAACTGTTTTTT	CASSFGSSNINEKLFF
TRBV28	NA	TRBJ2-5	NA	TGTGCCAGCAGTTCCGCCCTAGCACGGAGAGAGACCCAGTACTTC	CASSSALARRETQYF
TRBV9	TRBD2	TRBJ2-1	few	TGTGCCAGCAGCACTAGCGGGAGCGTCCACAATGAGCAGTTCTTC	CASSTSGSVHNEQFF
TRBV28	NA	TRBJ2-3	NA	TGTGCCAGCAGTTTTCGGAGGGGCTGGCCAGATACGCAGTATTTT	CASSFRRGWPDTQYF
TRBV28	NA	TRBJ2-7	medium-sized	TGTGCCAGCACGACGTCTTCCTACGAGCAGTACTTC	CASTTSSYEQYF
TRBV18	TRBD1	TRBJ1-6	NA	TGTGCCAGCTCACCAAGGAGCGACAGGGGTTCACCCCTCCACTTT	CASSPRSDRGSPLHF
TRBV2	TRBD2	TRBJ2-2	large	TGTGCCAGCAAGACTAGCGGGAGTCGTACCGGGGAGCTGTTTTTT	CASKTSGSRTGELFF
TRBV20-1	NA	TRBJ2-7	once	TGCAGTCTCGTTCCGGCCTACGAGCAGTACTTC	CSLVPAYEQYF
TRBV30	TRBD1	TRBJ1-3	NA	TGTGCCTGGAGTGAACAGGGGGGTAGTAAATACACCATATATTTT	CAWSEQGGSKYTIYF
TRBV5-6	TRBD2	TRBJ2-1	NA	TGTGCCAGCAGCCCAGCGGGAGGGCCAGAGGATGAGCAGTTCTTC	CASSPAGGPEDEQFF
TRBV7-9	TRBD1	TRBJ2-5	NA	TGTGCCAGCAGCTTAGACCCTCCCGGGACAGGGGTTGAGACCCAGTACTTC	CASSLDPPGTGVETQYF
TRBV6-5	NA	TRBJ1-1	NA	TGTGCCAGCCGACTCGAAGCGACCGCCGCGCTGACTTTCTTT	CASRLEATAALTFF
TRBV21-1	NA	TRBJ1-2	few	TGTGCCAGCAGCACCTTTGAGCCCCGGGGCCCGCTTTGGACCTTC	CASSTFEPRGPLWTF
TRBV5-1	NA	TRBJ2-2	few	TGCGCCAGCAGCTTGGAGGGCACCGGGGAGCTGTTTTTT	CASSLEGTGELFF
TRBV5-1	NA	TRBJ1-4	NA	TGCGCCAGCAGCTTGGCCGGGACAACGGAGGAAAAACTGTTTTTT	CASSLAGTTEEKLFF
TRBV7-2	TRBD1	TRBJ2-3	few	TGTGCCAGCAGCTTAGGGGCAAACAGGGGTTCGGATACGCAGTATTTT	CASSLGANRGSDTQYF